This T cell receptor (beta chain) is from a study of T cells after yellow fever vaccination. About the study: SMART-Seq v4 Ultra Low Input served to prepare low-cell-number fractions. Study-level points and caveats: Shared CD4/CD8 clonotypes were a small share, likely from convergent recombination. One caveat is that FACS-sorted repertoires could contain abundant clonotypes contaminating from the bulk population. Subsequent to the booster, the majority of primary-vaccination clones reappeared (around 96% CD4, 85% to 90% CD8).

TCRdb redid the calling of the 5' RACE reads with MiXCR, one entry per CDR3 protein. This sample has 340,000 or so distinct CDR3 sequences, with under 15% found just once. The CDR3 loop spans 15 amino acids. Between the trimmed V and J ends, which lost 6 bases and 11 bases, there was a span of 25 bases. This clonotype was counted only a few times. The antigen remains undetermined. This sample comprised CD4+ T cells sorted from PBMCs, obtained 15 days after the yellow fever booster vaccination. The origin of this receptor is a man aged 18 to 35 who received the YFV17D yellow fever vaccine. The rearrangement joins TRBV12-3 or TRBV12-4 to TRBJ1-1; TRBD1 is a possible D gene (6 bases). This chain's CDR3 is CASSPGARGHLEAFF. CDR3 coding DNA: TGTGCCAGCAGCCCAGGGGCCAGGGGCCATCTGGAGGCTTTCTTT.